The present T cell receptor (beta chain) was sequenced within a study of blood T cell repertoires in COVID-19. Measured with immunoSEQ multiplex PCR; TCRdb has only the in-frame clones, and not every one. Of about 350,000 clones in the sample, 88% were seen once. The length of the CDR3 is 12 residues. Germline V CDR1 and CDR2: SEHNR, FQNEAQ (reference sequence). Trimming removed 4 bases at V and 4 bases at J, with 7 bases between. This clone was observed a handful of times. V usage is TRBV7-9 and J usage is TRBJ1-2; the D is unclear. The clonotype comes from a young woman who had been exposed to COVID-19. Sequenced sample: PBMCs or T cells enriched from blood (not recorded which). The CDR3 DNA follows: TGTGCCAGCAGCTCAGGTCTCTATGGCTACACCTTC. Protein: CASSSGLYGYTF.